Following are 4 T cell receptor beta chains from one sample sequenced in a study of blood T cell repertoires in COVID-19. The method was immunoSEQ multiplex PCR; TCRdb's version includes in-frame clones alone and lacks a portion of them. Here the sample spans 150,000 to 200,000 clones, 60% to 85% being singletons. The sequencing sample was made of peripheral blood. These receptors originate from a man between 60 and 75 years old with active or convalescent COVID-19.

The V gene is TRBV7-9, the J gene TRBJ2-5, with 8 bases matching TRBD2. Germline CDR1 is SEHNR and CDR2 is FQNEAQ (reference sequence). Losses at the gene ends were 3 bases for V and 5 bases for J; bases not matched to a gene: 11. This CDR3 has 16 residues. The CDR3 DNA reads TGTGCCAGCAGCTTTATAGCCCTAGCGGGTTTGGAGACCCAGTACTTC. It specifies CASSFIALAGLETQYF.

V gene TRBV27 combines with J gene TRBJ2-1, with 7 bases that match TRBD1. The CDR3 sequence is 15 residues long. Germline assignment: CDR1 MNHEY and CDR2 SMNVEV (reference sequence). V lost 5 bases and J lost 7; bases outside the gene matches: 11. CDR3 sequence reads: CASSLRDSGINEQFF. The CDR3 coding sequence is TGTGCCAGCAGTCTCCGGGACAGCGGTATTAATGAGCAGTTCTTC.

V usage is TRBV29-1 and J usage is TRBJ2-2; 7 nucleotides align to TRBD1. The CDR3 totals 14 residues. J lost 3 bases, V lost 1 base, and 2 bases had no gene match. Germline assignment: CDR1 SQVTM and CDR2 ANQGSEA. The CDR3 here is CSVEGQGYTGELFF. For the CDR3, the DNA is TGCAGCGTTGAAGGACAGGGCTACACCGGGGAGCTGTTTTTT.

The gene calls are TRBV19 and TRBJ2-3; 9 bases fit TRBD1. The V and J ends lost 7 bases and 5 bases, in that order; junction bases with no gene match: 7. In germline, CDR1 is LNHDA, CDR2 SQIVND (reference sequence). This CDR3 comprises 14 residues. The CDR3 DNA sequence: TGTGCCAGTACCCAGACAGGGGGTCTAGATACGCAGTATTTT. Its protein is CASTQTGGLDTQYF.